The clone carrying this TCR beta chain occurred many times. Attachment of unique molecular identifiers to individual cDNA molecules was performed in the library. In the source study's methods: The median was about 100,000 TCRs per sample, ranging roughly 20,000 to 750,000. TCRdb reprocessed the RACE reads with MiXCR, giving one entry per CDR3 protein. The V and J calls reflect TCRdb's pipeline rather than the authors' work. Among about 65,000 distinct CDR3 sequences listed, about 5.7% were seen once. The data were obtained in a study of human T cells and chemical hapten exposure. Time point here: healthy volunteer bleed at 6 weeks. RNA extraction used unfractionated whole blood as the source of total RNA. Between the trimmed V and J ends, which lost 0 bases and 2 bases, there was a span of 12 bases. Germline V gives CDR1 SGHRS, CDR2 YFSETQ. The CDR3 spans 15 residues.

V and J are TRBV5-1 and TRBJ2-7, with D uncertain. The origin of this receptor is a female donor in good health. Some clones in this sample may be carry-over from other donors' samples. The specimen sequenced was whole blood. CDR3: CASSLALGDTYEQYF. The CDR3 DNA reads TGCGCCAGCAGCTTGGCTCTTGGGGATACCTACGAGCAGTACTTC.